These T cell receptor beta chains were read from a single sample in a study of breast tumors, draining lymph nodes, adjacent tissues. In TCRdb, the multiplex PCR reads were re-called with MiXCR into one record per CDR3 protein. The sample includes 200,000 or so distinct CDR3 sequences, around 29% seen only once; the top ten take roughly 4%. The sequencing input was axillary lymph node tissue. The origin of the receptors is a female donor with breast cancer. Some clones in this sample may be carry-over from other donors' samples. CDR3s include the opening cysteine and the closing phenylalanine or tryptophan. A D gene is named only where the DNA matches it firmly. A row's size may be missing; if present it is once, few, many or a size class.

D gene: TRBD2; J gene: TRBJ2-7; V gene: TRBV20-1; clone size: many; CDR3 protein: CSAHSGGPYEQYF; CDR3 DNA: TGCAGTGCCCACAGCGGGGGCCCCTACGAGCAGTACTTC
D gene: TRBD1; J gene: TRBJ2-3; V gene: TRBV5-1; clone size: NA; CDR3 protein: CASSDGQGAGDTQYF; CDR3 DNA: TGCGCCAGCAGCGATGGACAGGGGGCAGGAGATACGCAGTATTTT
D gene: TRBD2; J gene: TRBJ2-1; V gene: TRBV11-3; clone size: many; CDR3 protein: CASSPGGSGKQFF; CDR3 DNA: TGTGCCAGCAGCCCCGGGGGTAGCGGGAAGCAGTTCTTC
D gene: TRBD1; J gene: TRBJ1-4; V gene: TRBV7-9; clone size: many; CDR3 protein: CASTTLDRQDEKLFF; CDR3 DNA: TGTGCCAGCACCACTTTGGACAGGCAGGATGAAAAACTGTTTTTT
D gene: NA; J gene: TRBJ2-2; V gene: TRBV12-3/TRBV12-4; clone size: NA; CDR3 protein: CASSFPISGELFF; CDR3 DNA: TGTGCCAGCAGTTTCCCAATCTCCGGGGAGCTGTTTTTT
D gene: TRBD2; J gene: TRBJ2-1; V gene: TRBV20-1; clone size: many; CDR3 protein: CSARGPGLTYNEQFF; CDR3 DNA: TGCAGTGCTAGAGGCCCGGGACTAACCTACAATGAGCAGTTCTTC
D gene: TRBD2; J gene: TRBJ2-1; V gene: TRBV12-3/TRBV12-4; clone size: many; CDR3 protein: CASSRLADLNEQFF; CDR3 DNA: TGTGCCAGCAGCCGACTAGCGGATTTGAATGAGCAGTTCTTC
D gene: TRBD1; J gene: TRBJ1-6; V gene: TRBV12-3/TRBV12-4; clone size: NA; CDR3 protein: CASTPGTGDNSPLHF; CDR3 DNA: TGTGCCAGCACCCCAGGGACAGGGGATAATTCACCCCTCCACTTT
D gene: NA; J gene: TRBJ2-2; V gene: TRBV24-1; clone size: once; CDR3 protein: CATSDATGSTGELFF; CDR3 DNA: TGTGCCACCAGTGATGCGACTGGGAGCACCGGGGAGCTGTTTTTT
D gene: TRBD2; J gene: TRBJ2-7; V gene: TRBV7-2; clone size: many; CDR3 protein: CASSLDGGRGYEQYF; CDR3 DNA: TGTGCCAGCAGCTTAGACGGCGGGAGAGGCTACGAGCAGTACTTC
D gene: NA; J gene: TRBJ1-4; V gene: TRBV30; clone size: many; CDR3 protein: CAWAGKADEKLFF; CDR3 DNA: TGTGCCTGGGCGGGAAAGGCTGATGAAAAACTGTTTTTT
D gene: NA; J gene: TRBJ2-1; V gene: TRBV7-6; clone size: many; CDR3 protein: CASSLRAPGTNNEQFF; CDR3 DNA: TGTGCCAGCAGCTTACGGGCCCCCGGGACGAACAATGAGCAGTTCTTC
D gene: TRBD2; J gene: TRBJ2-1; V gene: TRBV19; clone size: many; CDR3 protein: CASSVTSGAYYNEQFF; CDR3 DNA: TGTGCCAGTAGTGTCACTAGCGGAGCTTACTACAATGAGCAGTTCTTC
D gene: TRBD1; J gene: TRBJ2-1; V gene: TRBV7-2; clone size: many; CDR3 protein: CASSLGGTGVNEQFF; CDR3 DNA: TGTGCCAGCAGCTTGGGAGGGACAGGGGTCAATGAGCAGTTCTTC
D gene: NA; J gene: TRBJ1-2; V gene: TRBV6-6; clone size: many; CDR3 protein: CASRGDLSLYGYTF; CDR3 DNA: TGTGCCAGCAGGGGGGACCTATCTCTCTATGGCTACACCTTC
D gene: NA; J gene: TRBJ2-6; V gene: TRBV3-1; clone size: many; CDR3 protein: CASSQSGANVLTF; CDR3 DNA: TGTGCCAGCAGCCAGTCTGGGGCCAACGTCCTGACTTTC
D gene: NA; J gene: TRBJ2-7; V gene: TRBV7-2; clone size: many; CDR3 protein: CASSLGAKQYF; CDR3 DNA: TGTGCCAGCAGCTTAGGGGCCAAGCAGTACTTC
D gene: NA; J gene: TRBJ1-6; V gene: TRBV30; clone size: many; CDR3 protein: CAWRGAGGYNSPLHF; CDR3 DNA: TGTGCCTGGAGAGGGGCAGGAGGATATAATTCACCCCTCCACTTT
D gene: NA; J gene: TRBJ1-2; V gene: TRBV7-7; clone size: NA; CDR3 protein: CASSLMRDLGVYGYTF; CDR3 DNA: TGTGCTAGCAGCTTAATGAGGGACTTGGGTGTATATGGCTACACCTTC
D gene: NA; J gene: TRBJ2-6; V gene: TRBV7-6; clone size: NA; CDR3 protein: CASSLGRANVLTF; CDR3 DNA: TGTGCCAGCAGCTTAGGGCGGGCCAACGTCCTGACTTTC
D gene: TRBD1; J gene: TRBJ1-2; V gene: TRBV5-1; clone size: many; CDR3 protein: CASAPDRGDGYTF; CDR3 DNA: TGCGCCAGCGCCCCGGACAGGGGGGATGGCTACACCTTC
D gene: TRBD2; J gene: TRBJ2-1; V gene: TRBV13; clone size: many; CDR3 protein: CASSSLRELAGEGSEQFF; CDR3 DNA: TGTGCCAGCAGCTCTCTCCGGGAACTAGCGGGAGAGGGGAGTGAGCAGTTCTTC
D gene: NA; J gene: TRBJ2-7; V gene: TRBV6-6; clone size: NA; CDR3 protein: CASGHGLSYEQYF; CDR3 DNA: TGTGCCAGCGGTCACGGACTGAGCTACGAGCAGTACTTC
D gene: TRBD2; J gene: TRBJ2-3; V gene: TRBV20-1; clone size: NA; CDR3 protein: CSARDVTSGATQYF; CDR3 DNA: TGCAGTGCTAGAGATGTCACTAGCGGGGCTACGCAGTATTTT
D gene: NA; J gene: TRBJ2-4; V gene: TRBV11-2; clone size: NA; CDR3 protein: CASSASPRGFNIQYF; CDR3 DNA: TGTGCCAGCAGCGCCTCCCCACGGGGGTTTAACATTCAGTACTTC
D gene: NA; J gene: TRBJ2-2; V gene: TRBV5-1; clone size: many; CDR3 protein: CASSLEGRRTGELFF; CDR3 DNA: TGCGCCAGCAGCTTGGAAGGCAGGAGGACCGGGGAGCTGTTTTTT
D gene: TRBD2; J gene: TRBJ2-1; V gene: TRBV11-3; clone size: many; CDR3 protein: CASSSTSGTESEQFF; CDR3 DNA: TGTGCCAGCAGCTCGACTAGCGGGACAGAGAGTGAGCAGTTCTTC
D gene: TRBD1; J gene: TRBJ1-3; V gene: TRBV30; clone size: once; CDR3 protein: CAYGTGNTIYF; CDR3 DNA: TGTGCCTATGGGACAGGGAACACCATATATTTT
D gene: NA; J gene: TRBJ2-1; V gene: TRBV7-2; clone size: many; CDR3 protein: CASSLMPAANEQFF; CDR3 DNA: TGTGCCAGCAGCTTAATGCCCGCGGCAAATGAGCAGTTCTTC
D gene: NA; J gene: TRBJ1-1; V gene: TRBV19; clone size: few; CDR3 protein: CASTPSTENTEAFF; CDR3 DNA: TGTGCCAGTACCCCCAGTACAGAGAACACTGAAGCTTTCTTT
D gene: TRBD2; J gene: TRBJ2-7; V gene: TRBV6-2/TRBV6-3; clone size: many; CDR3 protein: CASSYFSGVEDEQYF; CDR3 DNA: TGTGCCAGCAGTTACTTTAGCGGGGTAGAGGACGAGCAGTACTTC
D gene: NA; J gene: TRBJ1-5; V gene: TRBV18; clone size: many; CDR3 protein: CASSPAGSGQPQHF; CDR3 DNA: TGTGCCAGCTCACCAGCGGGGTCCGGTCAGCCCCAGCATTTT
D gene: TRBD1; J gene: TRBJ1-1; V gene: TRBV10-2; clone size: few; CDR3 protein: CASGTGRVTEAFF; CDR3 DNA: TGCGCCAGCGGGACAGGTCGGGTCACTGAAGCTTTCTTT
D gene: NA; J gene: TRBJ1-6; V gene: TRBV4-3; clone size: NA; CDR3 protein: CASSLGGSPLHF; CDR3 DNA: TGCGCCAGCAGCCTGGGAGGGTCACCCCTCCACTTT
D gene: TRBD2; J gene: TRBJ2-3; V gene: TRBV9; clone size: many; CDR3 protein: CASTRGPGGLTDTQYF; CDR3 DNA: TGTGCCAGCACCCGAGGCCCGGGGGGGCTTACAGATACGCAGTATTTT
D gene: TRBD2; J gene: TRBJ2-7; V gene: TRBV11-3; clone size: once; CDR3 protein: CASSLGLAGSLRYEQYF; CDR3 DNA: TGTGCCAGCAGCTTGGGACTAGCGGGAAGTCTAAGGTACGAGCAGTACTTC
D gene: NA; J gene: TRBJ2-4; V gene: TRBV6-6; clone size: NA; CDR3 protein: CASSPRETKNIRYF; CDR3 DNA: TGTGCCAGCAGTCCCCGGGAAACCAAAAACATTCGGTACTTC
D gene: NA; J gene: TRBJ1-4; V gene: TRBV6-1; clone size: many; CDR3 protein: CASSEALGEKLFF; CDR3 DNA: TGTGCCAGCAGTGAAGCGCTCGGCGAAAAACTGTTTTTT
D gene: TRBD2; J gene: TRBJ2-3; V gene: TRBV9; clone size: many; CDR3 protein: CASAQVASGPYWDTQYF; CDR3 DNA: TGTGCCAGCGCCCAGGTGGCTAGCGGGCCTTACTGGGATACGCAGTATTTT
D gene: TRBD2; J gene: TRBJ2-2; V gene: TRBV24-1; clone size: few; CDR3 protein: CATSDIDGGAPNTGELFF; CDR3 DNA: TGTGCCACCAGTGATATTGACGGGGGGGCGCCGAACACCGGGGAGCTGTTTTTT